Below, 8 T cell receptor beta chains from the same sample are listed, as sequenced in a study of pediatric ulcerative colitis. Sequencing used immunoSEQ multiplex PCR; TCRdb keeps in-frame clones, though not all of them. Of approximately 9,300 clones listed, around 90% are singletons. The sample was blood. The source of these receptors is a girl aged 5-17 years with moderate ulcerative colitis.

The J gene is TRBJ2-5, the V gene TRBV6-5; D is possibly TRBD1 or TRBD2 (5 bases each). This CDR3 has 14 residues. Germline V gene data show CDR1 as MNHEY and CDR2 as SVGAGI. Trimming took off 8 bases at V and 5 bases at J, with 18 bases between the two ends. CDR3 in amino acids: CASWDVVGGETQYF. CDR3 DNA sequence: TGTGCCAGCTGGGACGTGGTGGGCGGGGAGACCCAGTACTTC.

The CDR3 loop reads CASSLAQGAGQPQHF. CDR3 DNA sequence: TGTGCCAGCAGCTTGGCACAGGGGGCGGGTCAGCCCCAGCATTTT. This rearrangement joins TRBV7-8 to TRBJ1-5; the match to TRBD1 covers 9 bases. The length of the CDR3 is 15 residues. V lost 3 bases to trimming and J lost 6 bases; unmatched junction nucleotides: 6. Germline lookup yields CDR1 SGHVS and CDR2 FQNEAQ.

The chain couples TRBV25-1 to TRBJ2-7; D is perhaps TRBD1 (6 bases). Trimming stripped 2 bases from V and 3 bases from J, with 11 bases between. CDR1 is MGHDK and CDR2 is SYGVNS in the germline V gene. The CDR3 runs to 14 residues. In DNA, the CDR3 is TGTGCCAGCAGTGAAAGTTTACAGGGCTACGAGCAGTACTTC. Translation: CASSESLQGYEQYF.

The chain carries TRBV29-1 and TRBJ2-5; D assignment may be TRBD1 or TRBD2 (5 bases each). Germline-derived CDR1 and CDR2 are SQVTM and ANQGSEA. Trimming took 5 bases from V and 5 from J, leaving 15 bases between them. The CDR3 extends over 13 amino acids. For the CDR3, the DNA is TGCAGCGTTTCCGGGACCACGCAGGAGACCCAGTACTTC. Protein product: CSVSGTTQETQYF.

The rearrangement uses TRBV9 and TRBJ1-4; the D gene is possibly TRBD1 (6 bases). The CDR3 length is 14 residues. Per the germline V gene, CDR1 is SGDLS and CDR2 is YYNGEE. Trimming pared 1 base from V and 4 bases from J, leaving 8 bases between. The CDR3 nucleotides read TGTGCCAGCAGCGTAAGGGGGGGTAATGAAAAACTGTTTTTT. The encoded protein is CASSVRGGNEKLFF.

This sequence joins TRBV9 and TRBJ1-2; TRBD1 matches at 8 bases. V trimming: 0 bases; J trimming: 6 bases; junction bases outside the gene matches: 7. CDR3 length equals 15 residues. Germline assignment: CDR1 SGDLS and CDR2 YYNGEE. The CDR3 loop is CASSVEGRGLNGYTF. DNA for the CDR3: TGTGCCAGCAGCGTAGAGGGCAGGGGGCTAAATGGCTACACCTTC.

V usage is TRBV9 and J usage is TRBJ2-5; TRBD1 aligns across 8 bases. Trimming removed 0 bases from V and 1 base from J; junction bases left unmatched: 5. The CDR3 contains 16 residues. Looked up from germline, CDR1 is SGDLS and CDR2 is YYNGEE. Written as DNA, the CDR3 is TGTGCCAGCAGCGTAGGAGGGACAGGCCCCCAAGAGACCCAGTACTTC. This codes for CASSVGGTGPQETQYF.

The chain uses TRBV10-3 and TRBJ2-1, with 8 bases fitting TRBD1. Germline trimming cut 8 bases from V and 5 bases from J; bases unmatched to any gene: 8. This CDR3 is built from 14 residues. CDR1 is ENHRY, CDR2 SYGVKD, per germline. The CDR3 DNA follows: TGTGCCATCGGGTCACAGGGGGGTAACAATGAGCAGTTCTTC. Translation gives CAIGSQGGNNEQFF.